These T cell receptor beta chains were read from a single sample in a study of shared clonotypes between healthy human individuals. The assay was immunoSEQ multiplex PCR, and TCRdb's table has in-frame clones only and misses some. Found here are around 510,000 clones, roughly four fifths of them singletons; the top ten hold approximately 12%. The sequenced sample was PBMCs. These receptors were taken from a woman aged 40 to 50 in good health. Some clones in this sample may be carry-over from other donors' samples. Each CDR3 is given with its conserved first and last residue. The order of the fields is V gene, clone size, D gene, CDR3 length, J gene, CDR3 protein, CDR3 DNA. A D gene is named only where the DNA matches it firmly. Clone size is stated in some rows and not others, as once, few, many or a class when expanded.

TRBV20-1	-	-	11	TRBJ2-3	CSARPDWTQYF	TGCAGTGCTAGACCCGACTGGACGCAGTATTTT
TRBV11-2	-	-	20	TRBJ2-2	CASSLEVDVWSAKNTGELFF	TGTGCCAGCAGCTTAGAGGTGGATGTTTGGTCGGCTAAAAACACCGGGGAGCTGTTTTTT
TRBV7-9	-	TRBD2	16	TRBJ2-1	CASSRLAGGPGNEQFF	TGTGCCAGCAGTAGACTAGCGGGAGGGCCGGGCAATGAGCAGTTCTTC
TRBV2	many	TRBD1	14	TRBJ1-4	CASSTDRGSEKLFF	TGTGCCAGCAGTACGGACAGGGGAAGTGAAAAACTGTTTTTT
TRBV9	-	-	16	TRBJ2-5	CASSSGGYTRSETQYF	TGTGCCAGCAGCTCGGGTGGCTACACAAGGTCAGAGACCCAGTACTTC
TRBV7-7	-	-	13	TRBJ2-5	CASSLAGAETQYF	TGTGCCAGCAGCTTAGCGGGAGCGGAGACCCAGTACTTC
TRBV5-1	few	-	15	TRBJ2-5	CASSLDNRAFETQYF	TGCGCCAGCAGCTTGGACAACAGGGCTTTTGAGACCCAGTACTTC
TRBV5-4	-	-	14	TRBJ2-2	CASTPGQNTGELFF	TGTGCCAGCACCCCCGGACAGAACACCGGGGAGCTGTTTTTT
TRBV7-9	many	TRBD2	16	TRBJ2-5	CASSEGLAGVSETQYF	TGTGCCAGCAGCGAGGGACTAGCGGGAGTTTCGGAGACCCAGTACTTC
TRBV5-4	-	-	11	TRBJ2-1	CASRNDNEQFF	TGTGCCAGCAGAAATGACAATGAGCAGTTCTTC
TRBV9	many	-	17	TRBJ1-1	CASSVGFGFRGNTEAFF	TGTGCCAGCAGCGTAGGGTTCGGGTTCCGAGGGAACACTGAAGCTTTCTTT
TRBV7-2	-	-	14	TRBJ2-5	CASSLSGGLETQYF	TGTGCCAGCAGCTTATCCGGGGGGCTGGAGACCCAGTACTTC
TRBV4-3	-	TRBD1	15	TRBJ2-2	CASRRQGGNTGELFF	TGCGCCAGCAGACGACAGGGTGGAAATACCGGGGAGCTGTTTTTT
TRBV19	-	-	13	TRBJ1-2	CASSIEGFYGYTF	TGTGCCAGTAGTATTGAGGGTTTCTATGGCTACACCTTC
TRBV10-3	-	-	15	TRBJ2-6	CAIRITGSGANVLTF	TGTGCCATCAGAATTACAGGCTCCGGGGCCAACGTCCTGACTTTC
TRBV7-2	-	-	14	TRBJ1-4	CASSLTSTNEKLFF	TGTGCCAGCAGCTTGACCTCAACTAATGAAAAACTGTTTTTT
TRBV5-4	-	TRBD2	16	TRBJ2-3	CASSLGTSGDTDTQYF	TGTGCCAGCAGCTTGGGGACTAGCGGGGACACAGATACGCAGTATTTT
TRBV5-5	-	-	13	TRBJ2-7	CASGHPVSYEQYF	TGTGCCAGCGGCCACCCCGTCTCCTACGAGCAGTACTTC
TRBV18	-	-	13	TRBJ1-2	CASSPDSGYGYTF	TGTGCCAGCTCACCGGACTCAGGCTATGGCTACACCTTC
TRBV27	-	-	12	TRBJ1-1	CAAGGQGTEAFF	TGTGCCGCTGGGGGCCAGGGCACTGAAGCTTTCTTT
TRBV28	once	-	15	TRBJ2-7	CASSPPRRDLYEQYF	TGTGCCAGCAGCCCCCCCCGGAGGGATCTTTACGAGCAGTACTTC
TRBV20-1	-	-	10	TRBJ2-5	CSAGRETQYF	TGCAGTGCTGGGAGAGAGACCCAGTACTTC
TRBV10-2	-	-	12	TRBJ2-5	CASSDPQETQYF	TGCGCCAGCAGCGACCCGCAAGAGACCCAGTACTTC
TRBV28	-	TRBD2	17	TRBJ2-5	CASTPGTSGRKDETQYF	TGTGCCAGCACCCCTGGGACTAGCGGGAGAAAGGACGAGACCCAGTACTTC
TRBV19	many	TRBD2	14	TRBJ2-7	CASRDGGTSGEQYF	TGTGCCAGTAGGGACGGAGGGACTAGCGGCGAGCAGTACTTC
TRBV11-2	few	-	13	TRBJ2-7	CASSLTGVYEQYF	TGTGCCAGCAGCTTAACGGGGGTCTACGAGCAGTACTTC
TRBV10-3	-	-	14	TRBJ2-1	CAISETQVPNEQFF	TGTGCCATCAGTGAAACACAGGTCCCCAATGAGCAGTTCTTC
TRBV5-1	-	TRBD1	15	TRBJ2-3	CASSEGTGGHDTQYF	TGCGCCAGCAGCGAGGGGACAGGGGGACACGATACGCAGTATTTT
TRBV15	-	-	14	TRBJ1-2	CATSRGEVGTRYTF	TGTGCCACCAGCAGAGGGGAGGTCGGGACCCGCTACACCTTC
TRBV7-9	-	TRBD2	14	TRBJ2-1	CASSRTSTLGEQFF	TGTGCCAGCAGCCGGACTAGCACTCTGGGTGAGCAGTTCTTC
TRBV11-1	-	TRBD1	15	TRBJ2-2	CASRDTGGGTGELFF	TGTGCCAGCAGAGATACAGGGGGAGGCACCGGGGAGCTGTTTTTT
TRBV18	-	-	14	TRBJ1-1	CASSPLQEVAEAFF	TGTGCCAGCTCACCTTTGCAAGAGGTTGCTGAAGCTTTCTTT
TRBV30	-	TRBD1	12	TRBJ2-1	CAWSSGGNEQFF	TGTGCCTGGAGTTCAGGGGGCAATGAGCAGTTCTTC
TRBV29-1	-	-	13	TRBJ2-5	CSVAAQPQETQYF	TGCAGCGTTGCGGCTCAGCCCCAAGAGACCCAGTACTTC
TRBV29-1	few	TRBD2	15	TRBJ2-2	CSVSPSGVNTGELFF	TGCAGCGTCTCCCCTAGCGGCGTGAACACCGGGGAGCTGTTTTTT
TRBV6-5	-	-	14	TRBJ1-1	CASSYIFSGSEAFF	TGTGCCAGCAGTTACATCTTCTCTGGGAGTGAAGCTTTCTTT
TRBV7-3	-	-	13	TRBJ2-5	CASSLLSRETQYF	TGTGCCAGCAGCTTATTATCCCGCGAGACCCAGTACTTC
TRBV6-1	-	TRBD2	14	TRBJ2-7	CASRGTSGYYEQYF	TGTGCCAGCAGGGGTACTAGCGGTTACTACGAGCAGTACTTC
TRBV7-2	-	-	16	TRBJ2-7	CASSEVLLDLSYEQYF	TGTGCCAGCAGCGAAGTCCTGCTAGACCTCTCCTACGAGCAGTACTTC
TRBV7-8	-	-	12	TRBJ2-7	CASSLVVYEQYF	TGTGCCAGCAGCTTAGTTGTGTACGAGCAGTACTTC
TRBV6-1	-	TRBD1	13	TRBJ1-5	CASSQDRAQPQHF	TGTGCCAGCAGCCAGGACAGGGCGCAGCCCCAGCATTTT
TRBV28	-	TRBD2	15	TRBJ2-1	CASLVAGPRDNEQFF	TGTGCCAGCCTGGTAGCGGGGCCGCGGGACAATGAGCAGTTCTTC
TRBV4-1	few	-	13	TRBJ1-1	CASSPPGNTEAFF	TGCGCCAGCAGCCCCCCGGGGAACACTGAAGCTTTCTTT
TRBV18	-	-	13	TRBJ2-3	CASSPENTDTQYF	TGTGCCAGCTCACCAGAGAACACAGATACGCAGTATTTT
TRBV18	-	TRBD2	16	TRBJ2-1	CASSPALAGAYNEQFF	TGTGCCAGCTCACCAGCCCTAGCGGGAGCTTACAATGAGCAGTTCTTC
TRBV7-8	-	TRBD2	18	TRBJ2-1	CASSLDSPGLAGYNEQFF	TGTGCCAGCAGCTTAGACTCGCCGGGACTAGCGGGCTACAATGAGCAGTTCTTC
TRBV7-2	many	-	13	TRBJ2-3	CASSQARTDTQYF	TGTGCCAGCAGCCAGGCCCGCACAGATACGCAGTATTTT
TRBV18	-	TRBD1	15	TRBJ1-2	CASSPPSGGGGGYTF	TGTGCCAGCTCACCACCCTCAGGGGGCGGCGGCGGCTACACCTTC
TRBV4-2	-	TRBD1	16	TRBJ2-2	CASSHPDRGDTGELFF	TGTGCCAGCAGCCACCCCGACAGGGGTGACACCGGGGAGCTGTTTTTT
TRBV5-1	-	-	15	TRBJ2-2	CASSTPGVNTGELFF	TGCGCCAGCAGCACCCCGGGAGTGAACACCGGGGAGCTGTTTTTT
TRBV2	-	TRBD1	14	TRBJ1-2	CASSGQGESYGYTF	TGTGCCAGCAGTGGACAGGGTGAAAGCTATGGCTACACCTTC
TRBV6-4	many	TRBD1	15	TRBJ1-5	CASSETGDSNQPQHF	TGTGCCAGCAGTGAGACAGGGGATAGCAATCAGCCCCAGCATTTT
TRBV28	-	-	11	TRBJ2-7	CASSLATGKYF	TGTGCCAGCAGTTTAGCAACAGGGAAGTACTTC
TRBV15	-	TRBD1	15	TRBJ2-1	CATSKGQGVYNEQFF	TGTGCCACCAGCAAGGGACAGGGGGTCTACAATGAGCAGTTCTTC
TRBV6-5	-	-	12	TRBJ2-3	CASSDWRDTQYF	TGTGCCAGCAGCGACTGGCGGGATACGCAGTATTTT
TRBV7-2	-	-	13	TRBJ1-2	CASSPAGAHGYTF	TGTGCCAGCAGCCCCGCGGGTGCCCATGGCTACACCTTC
TRBV5-1	few	-	14	TRBJ2-2	CASSLGLNTGELFF	TGCGCCAGCAGCTTGGGACTTAACACCGGGGAGCTGTTTTTT
TRBV29-1	-	-	11	TRBJ2-7	CSVQYSYEQYF	TGCAGCGTACAGTACTCCTACGAGCAGTACTTC
TRBV28	-	TRBD1	15	TRBJ2-5	CASSKIDRVPETQYF	TGTGCCAGCAGCAAAATAGACAGGGTTCCAGAGACCCAGTACTTC
TRBV10-3	-	-	13	TRBJ1-4	CAISDRGQEKLFF	TGTGCCATCAGTGACAGGGGACAAGAAAAACTGTTTTTT